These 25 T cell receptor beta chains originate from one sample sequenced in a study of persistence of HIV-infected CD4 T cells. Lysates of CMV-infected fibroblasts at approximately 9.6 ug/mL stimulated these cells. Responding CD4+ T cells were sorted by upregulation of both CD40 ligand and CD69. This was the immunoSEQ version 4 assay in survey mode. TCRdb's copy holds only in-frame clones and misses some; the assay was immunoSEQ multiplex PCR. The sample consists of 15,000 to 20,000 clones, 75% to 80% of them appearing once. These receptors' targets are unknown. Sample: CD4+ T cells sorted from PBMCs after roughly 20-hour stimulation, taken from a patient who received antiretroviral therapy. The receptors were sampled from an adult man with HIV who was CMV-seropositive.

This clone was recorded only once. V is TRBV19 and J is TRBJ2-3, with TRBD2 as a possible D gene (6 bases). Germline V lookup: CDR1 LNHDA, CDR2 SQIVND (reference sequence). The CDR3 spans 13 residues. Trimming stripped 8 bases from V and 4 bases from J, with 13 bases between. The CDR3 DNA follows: TGTGCCAGTGGCCGGGGGTTGGCAGATACGCAGTATTTT. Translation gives CASGRGLADTQYF. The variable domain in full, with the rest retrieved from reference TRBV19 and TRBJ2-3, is DGGITQSPKYLFRKEGQNVTLSCEQNLNHDAMYWYRQDPGQGLRLIYYSQIVNDFQKGDIAEGYSVSREKKESFPLTVTSAQKNPTAFYLCASGRGLADTQYFGPGTRLTVL.

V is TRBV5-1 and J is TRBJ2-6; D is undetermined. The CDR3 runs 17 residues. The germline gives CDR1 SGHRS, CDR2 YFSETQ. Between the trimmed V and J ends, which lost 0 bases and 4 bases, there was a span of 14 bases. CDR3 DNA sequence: TGCGCCAGCAGCTTGGACGGCAGCGCTCACGGGGCCAACGTCCTGACTTTC. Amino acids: CASSLDGSAHGANVLTF. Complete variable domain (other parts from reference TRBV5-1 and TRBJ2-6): KAGVTQTPRYLIKTRGQQVTLSCSPISGHRSVSWYQQTPGQGLQFLFEYFSETQRNKGNFPGRFSGRQFSNSRSEMNVSTLELGDSALYLCASSLDGSAHGANVLTFGAGSRLTVL.

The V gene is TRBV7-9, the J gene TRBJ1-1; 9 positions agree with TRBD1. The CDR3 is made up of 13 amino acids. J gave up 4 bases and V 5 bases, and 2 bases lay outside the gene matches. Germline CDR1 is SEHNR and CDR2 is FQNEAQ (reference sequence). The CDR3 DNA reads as TGTGCCAGCAGCCTGACAGGGGGCACTGAAGCTTTCTTT. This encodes CASSLTGGTEAFF.

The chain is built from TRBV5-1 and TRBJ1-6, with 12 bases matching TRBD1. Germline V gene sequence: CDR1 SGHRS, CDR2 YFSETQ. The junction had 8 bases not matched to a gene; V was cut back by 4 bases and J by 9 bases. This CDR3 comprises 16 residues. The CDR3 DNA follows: TGCGCCAGCAGCCAACCGGGACAGGGGGCAGGTTCACCCCTCCACTTT. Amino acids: CASSQPGQGAGSPLHF. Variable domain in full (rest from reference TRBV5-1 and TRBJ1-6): KAGVTQTPRYLIKTRGQQVTLSCSPISGHRSVSWYQQTPGQGLQFLFEYFSETQRNKGNFPGRFSGRQFSNSRSEMNVSTLELGDSALYLCASSQPGQGAGSPLHFGNGTRLTVT.

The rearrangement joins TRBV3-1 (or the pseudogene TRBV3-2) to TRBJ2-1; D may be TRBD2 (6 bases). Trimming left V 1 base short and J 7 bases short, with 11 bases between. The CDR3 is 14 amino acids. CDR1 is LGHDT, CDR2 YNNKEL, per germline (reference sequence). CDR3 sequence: CASSQGGLQNEQFF. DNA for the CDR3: TGTGCCAGCAGCCAAGGGGGACTCCAAAATGAGCAGTTCTTC.

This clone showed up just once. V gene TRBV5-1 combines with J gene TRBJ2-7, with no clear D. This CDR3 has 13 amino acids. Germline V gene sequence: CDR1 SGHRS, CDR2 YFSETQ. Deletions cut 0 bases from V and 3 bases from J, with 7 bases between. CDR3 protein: CASSLGELYEQYF. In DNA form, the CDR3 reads TGCGCCAGCAGCTTGGGAGAGCTCTACGAGCAGTACTTC.

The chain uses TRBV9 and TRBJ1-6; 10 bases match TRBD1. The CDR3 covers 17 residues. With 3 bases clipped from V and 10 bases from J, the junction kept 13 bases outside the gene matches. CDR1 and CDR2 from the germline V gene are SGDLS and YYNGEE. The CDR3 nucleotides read TGTGCCAGCAGCGGATACACCGGGACAGGGGTGGAATCACCCCTCCACTTT. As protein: CASSGYTGTGVESPLHF.

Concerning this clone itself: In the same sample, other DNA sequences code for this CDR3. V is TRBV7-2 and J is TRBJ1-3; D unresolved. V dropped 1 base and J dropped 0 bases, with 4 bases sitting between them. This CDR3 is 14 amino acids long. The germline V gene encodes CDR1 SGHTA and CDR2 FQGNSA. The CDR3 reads CASSLGPSGNTIYF. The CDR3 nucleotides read TGTGCCAGCAGCTTAGGGCCCTCTGGAAACACCATATATTTT.

Here the CDR3 DNA reads TGCGCCAGCAGCCCTCCGGGACTTACGCAGTATTTT. Translation gives CASSPPGLTQYF. This sequence joins TRBV5-1 and TRBJ2-3, with a tentative D call TRBD2 (6 bases). CDR3 length equals 12 residues. Germline values: CDR1 SGHRS, CDR2 YFSETQ. Trimming removed 4 bases from V and 8 bases from J, with 11 bases in between.

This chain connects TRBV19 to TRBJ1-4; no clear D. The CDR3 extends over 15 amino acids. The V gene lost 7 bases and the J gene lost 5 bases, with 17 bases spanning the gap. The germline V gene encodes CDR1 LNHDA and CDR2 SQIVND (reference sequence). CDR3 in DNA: TGTGCCAGTACCGAGAGCGGTGGATCGAATGAAAAACTGTTTTTT. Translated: CASTESGGSNEKLFF.

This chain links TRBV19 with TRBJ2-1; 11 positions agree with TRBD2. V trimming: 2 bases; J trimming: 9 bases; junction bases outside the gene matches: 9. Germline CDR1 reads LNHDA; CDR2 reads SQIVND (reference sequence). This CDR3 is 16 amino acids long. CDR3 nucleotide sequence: TGTGCCAGTAGTATACCCCTAGCGGGGGGACTCGGTGAGCAGTTCTTC. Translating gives CASSIPLAGGLGEQFF.

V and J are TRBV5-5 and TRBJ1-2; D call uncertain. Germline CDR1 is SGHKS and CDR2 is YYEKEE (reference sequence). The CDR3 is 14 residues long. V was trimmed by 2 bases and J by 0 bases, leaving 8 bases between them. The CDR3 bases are TGTGCCAGCAGCTTCGATGGGGCTAACTATGGCTACACCTTC. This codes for CASSFDGANYGYTF. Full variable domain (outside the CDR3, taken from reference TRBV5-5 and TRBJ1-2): DAGVTQSPTHLIKTRGQQVTLRCSPISGHKSVSWYQQVLGQGPQFIFQYYEKEERGRGNFPDRFSARQFPNYSSELNVNALLLGDSALYLCASSFDGANYGYTFGSGTRLTVV.

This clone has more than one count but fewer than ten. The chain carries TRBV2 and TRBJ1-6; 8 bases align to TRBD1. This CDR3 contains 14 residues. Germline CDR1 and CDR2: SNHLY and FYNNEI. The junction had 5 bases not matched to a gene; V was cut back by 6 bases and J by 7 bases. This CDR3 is CASSDNRGNSPLHF. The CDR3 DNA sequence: TGTGCCAGCAGCGACAACAGGGGGAATTCACCCCTCCACTTT.

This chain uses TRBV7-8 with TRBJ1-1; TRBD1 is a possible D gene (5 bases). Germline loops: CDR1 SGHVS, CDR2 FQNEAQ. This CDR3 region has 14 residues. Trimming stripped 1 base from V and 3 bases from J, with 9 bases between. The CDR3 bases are TGTGCCAGCAGCTTAGGGCAGGGCGACACTGAAGCTTTCTTT. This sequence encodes CASSLGQGDTEAFF.

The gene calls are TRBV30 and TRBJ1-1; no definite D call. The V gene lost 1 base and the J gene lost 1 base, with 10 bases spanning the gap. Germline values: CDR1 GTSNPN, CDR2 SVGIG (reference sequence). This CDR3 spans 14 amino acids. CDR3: CAWSGGVANTEAFF. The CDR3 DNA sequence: TGTGCCTGGAGTGGAGGCGTAGCGAACACTGAAGCTTTCTTT.

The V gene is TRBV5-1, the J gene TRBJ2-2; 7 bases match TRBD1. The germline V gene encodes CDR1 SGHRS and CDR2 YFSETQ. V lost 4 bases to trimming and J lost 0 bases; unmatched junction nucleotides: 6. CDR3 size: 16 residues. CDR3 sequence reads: CASSLTTGPNTGELFF. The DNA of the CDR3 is TGCGCCAGCAGCCTCACGACAGGGCCGAACACCGGGGAGCTGTTTTTT.

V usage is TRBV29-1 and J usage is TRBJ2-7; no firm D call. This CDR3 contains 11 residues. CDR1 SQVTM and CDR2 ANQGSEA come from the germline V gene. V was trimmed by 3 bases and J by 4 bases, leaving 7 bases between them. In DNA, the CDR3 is TGCAGCGTTGAGGTTAGGTACGAGCAGTACTTC. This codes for CSVEVRYEQYF.

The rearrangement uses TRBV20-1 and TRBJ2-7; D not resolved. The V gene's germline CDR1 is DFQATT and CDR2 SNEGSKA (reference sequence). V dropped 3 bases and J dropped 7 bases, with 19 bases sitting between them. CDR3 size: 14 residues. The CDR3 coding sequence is TGCAGTGCTAGTTCCGGACCCCTAGAGACGGAGCAGTACTTC. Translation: CSASSGPLETEQYF.

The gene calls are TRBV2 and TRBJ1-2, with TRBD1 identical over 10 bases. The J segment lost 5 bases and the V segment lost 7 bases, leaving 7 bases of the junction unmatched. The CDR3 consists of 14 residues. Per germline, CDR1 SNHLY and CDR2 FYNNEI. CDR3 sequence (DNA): TGTGCCAGCACCAGACAGGGGGCGCAATATGGCTACACCTTC. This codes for CASTRQGAQYGYTF.

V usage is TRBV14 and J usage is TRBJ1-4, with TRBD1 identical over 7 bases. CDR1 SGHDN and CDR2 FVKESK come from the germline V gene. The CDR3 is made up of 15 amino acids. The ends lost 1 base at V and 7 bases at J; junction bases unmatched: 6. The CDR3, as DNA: TGTGCCAGCAGCCAAGGAGCAGGGGGTATTGAAAAACTGTTTTTT. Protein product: CASSQGAGGIEKLFF.

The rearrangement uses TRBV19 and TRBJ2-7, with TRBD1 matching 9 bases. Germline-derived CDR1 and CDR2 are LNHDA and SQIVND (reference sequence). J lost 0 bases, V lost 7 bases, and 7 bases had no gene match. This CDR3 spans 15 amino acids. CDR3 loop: CASTVGQGPSYEQYF. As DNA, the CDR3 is TGTGCCAGTACCGTAGGACAGGGGCCCTCCTACGAGCAGTACTTC. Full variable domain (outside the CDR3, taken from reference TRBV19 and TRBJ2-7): DGGITQSPKYLFRKEGQNVTLSCEQNLNHDAMYWYRQDPGQGLRLIYYSQIVNDFQKGDIAEGYSVSREKKESFPLTVTSAQKNPTAFYLCASTVGQGPSYEQYFGPGTRLTVT.

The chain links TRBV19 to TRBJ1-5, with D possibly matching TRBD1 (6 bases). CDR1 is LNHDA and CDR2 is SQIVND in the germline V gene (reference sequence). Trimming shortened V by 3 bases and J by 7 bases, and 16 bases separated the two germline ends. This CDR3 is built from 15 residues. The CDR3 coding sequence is TGTGCCAGTAGTATGAGGAACAGGGACGGACAGCCCCAGCATTTT. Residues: CASSMRNRDGQPQHF.

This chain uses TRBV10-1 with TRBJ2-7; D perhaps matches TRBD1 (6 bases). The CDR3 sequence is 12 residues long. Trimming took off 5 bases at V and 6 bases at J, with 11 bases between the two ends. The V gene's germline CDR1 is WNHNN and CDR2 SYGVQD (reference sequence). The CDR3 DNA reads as TGCGCCAGCAGTACAGGGCCCGGCGAGCAGTACTTC. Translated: CASSTGPGEQYF.

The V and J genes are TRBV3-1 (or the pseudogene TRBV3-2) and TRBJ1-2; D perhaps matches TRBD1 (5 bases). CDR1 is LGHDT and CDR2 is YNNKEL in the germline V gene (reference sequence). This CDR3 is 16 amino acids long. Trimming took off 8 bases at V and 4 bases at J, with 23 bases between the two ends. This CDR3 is CASSPSNARGGYGYTF. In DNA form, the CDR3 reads TGTGCCAGCTCCCCTTCTAATGCGAGGGGCGGCTATGGCTACACCTTC.

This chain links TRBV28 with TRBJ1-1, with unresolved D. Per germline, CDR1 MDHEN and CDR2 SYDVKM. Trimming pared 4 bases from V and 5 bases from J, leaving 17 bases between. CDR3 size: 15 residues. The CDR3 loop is CASSWVGVRGTEAFF. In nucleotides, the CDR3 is TGTGCCAGCAGTTGGGTCGGGGTCCGTGGGACTGAAGCTTTCTTT. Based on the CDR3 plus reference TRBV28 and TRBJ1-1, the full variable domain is DVKVTQSSRYLVKRTGEKVFLECVQDMDHENMFWYRQDPGLGLRLIYFSYDVKMKEKGDIPEGYSVSREKKERFSLILESASTNQTSMYLCASSWVGVRGTEAFFGQGTRLTVV.